This T cell receptor (beta chain) stems from a study of technical replicates of blood from several donors. The ends were cut back, 6 bases at V and 1 base at J, with 13 bases in the middle. The CDR3 loop spans 15 amino acids. CDR1 is MNHEY, CDR2 SMNVEV, per germline (reference sequence). The repertoire was sequenced with immunoSEQ multiplex PCR; TCRdb's copy has only in-frame clones and lacks some. The sample yields roughly 72,000 clones, 96% seen once. The sample was T cells isolated from PBMCs. This chain joins TRBV27 and TRBJ1-5; D gene ambiguous. The sequence was collected from a human donor in good health. CDR3 sequence (DNA): TGTGCCAGCAGCAGGTTCTCACTCAGCAATCAGCCCCAGCATTTT. Its protein product is CASSRFSLSNQPQHF.